What follows are 28 T cell receptor beta chains derived from one specimen sequenced in a study of beta chain features in type 1 diabetes. Study conclusions and caveats: People with Type 1 diabetes carried modestly yet significantly shorter TCRB CDR3s in all four CD4+ subsets.

Of the isolated RNA, all was reverse transcribed, and so the sequenced material was expressed TCRB transcripts. Method: immunoSEQ multiplex PCR; TCRdb's copy keeps in-frame clones and lacks some. This sample has 140,000 or so clones, with about 13% found just once. Their recognized antigens are unknown. Specimen: central memory CD4+ T cells from blood. Receptors were obtained from a man younger than 35 with type 1 diabetes.

The rearrangement links TRBV10-3 to TRBJ2-1; 11 nucleotides agree with TRBD2. The CDR3 contains 17 residues. The V gene end was trimmed by 0 bases and the J gene end by 5 bases; junction bases not matched to a gene: 6. Germline CDR1 and CDR2: ENHRY and SYGVKD. The CDR3 protein is CAISESGTSGSDNEQFF. CDR3 nucleotides: TGTGCCATCAGTGAGTCGGGAACTAGCGGGAGTGACAATGAGCAGTTCTTC.

V is TRBV5-4 and J is TRBJ2-3; 15 nucleotides match TRBD2. Germline CDR1 SGHNT, CDR2 YYREEE (reference sequence). This CDR3 region has 18 residues. V trimming: 7 bases; J trimming: 0 bases; junction bases outside the gene matches: 9. The CDR3, as DNA: TGTGCCAGCTACGGACTAGCGGGGGGGTTTTCTAGCACAGATACGCAGTATTTT. It encodes CASYGLAGGFSSTDTQYF. Drawing the rest from reference TRBV5-4 and TRBJ2-3, the complete variable domain is ETGVTQSPTHLIKTRGQQVTLRCSSQSGHNTVSWYQQALGQGPQFIFQYYREEENGRGNFPPRFSGLQFPNYSSELNVNALELDDSALYLCASYGLAGGFSSTDTQYFGPGTRLTVL.

This clone has only a few counts. The genes are TRBV9 and TRBJ1-2; D is ambiguous. Germline CDR1 SGDLS, CDR2 YYNGEE. This CDR3 has 15 residues. Trimming pared 0 bases from V and 0 bases from J, leaving 9 bases between. The CDR3 DNA follows: TGTGCCAGCAGCGTAGAAGTGGTCGCTAACTATGGCTACACCTTC. Its protein product is CASSVEVVANYGYTF.

The chain uses TRBV14 and TRBJ2-1, with D perhaps given as TRBD1 or TRBD2 (6 bases each). The germline V gene has CDR1 SGHDN and CDR2 FVKESK. The CDR3 consists of 15 residues. V shed 2 bases and J shed 4 bases, with 12 bases lying between them. The CDR3 nucleotides read TGTGCCAGCAGCCAATTCGAGGGGGGATACAATGAGCAGTTCTTC. Translation: CASSQFEGGYNEQFF. The full variable domain, with the rest looked up from reference TRBV14 and TRBJ2-1, is EAGVTQFPSHSVIEKGQTVTLRCDPISGHDNLYWYRRVMGKEIKFLLHFVKESKQDESGMPNNRFLAERTGGTYSTLKVQPAELEDSGVYFCASSQFEGGYNEQFFGPGTRLTVL.

This clone was observed a handful of times. This chain connects TRBV4-1 to TRBJ2-7; 10 bases match TRBD1. Germline CDR1 MGHRA, CDR2 YSYEKL. With V trimmed by 1 base and J by 0 bases, 3 bases remained unmatched. The CDR3 loop spans 16 amino acids. CDR3: CASSQGGTGDSYEQYF. CDR3 DNA: TGCGCCAGCAGCCAAGGCGGGACAGGGGACTCCTACGAGCAGTACTTC.

This clone has more than one count but fewer than ten. J is TRBJ1-5 and V is TRBV9; D gene ambiguous. Per the germline V gene, CDR1 is SGDLS and CDR2 is YYNGEE. The V and J ends lost 3 bases and 0 bases respectively, with 13 bases between them. There are 16 residues in the CDR3. As DNA, the CDR3 is TGTGCCAGCAGCGATGGGGTTAAACATAGCAATCAGCCCCAGCATTTT. This translates into CASSDGVKHSNQPQHF.

The sample holds a few counts of this clone. The rearrangement uses TRBV9 and TRBJ2-1; D is unresolved. V lost 0 bases and J lost 0, with 7 bases in between. Germline V gene sequence: CDR1 SGDLS, CDR2 YYNGEE. The CDR3 covers 15 residues. CDR3 sequence reads: CASSVGRSSYNEQFF. The CDR3 DNA follows: TGTGCCAGCAGCGTAGGCAGGAGCTCCTACAATGAGCAGTTCTTC.

This clone was found a few times. This chain links TRBV2 with TRBJ2-4, with D possibly TRBD2 on 6 matching bases. Germline V gene data show CDR1 as SNHLY and CDR2 as FYNNEI. Trimming left V 7 bases short and J 15 bases short, with 19 bases between. The CDR3 loop spans 12 amino acids. CDR3 loop: CASTGGFAVGYF. The CDR3 DNA reads TGTGCCAGCACCGGGGGTTTCGCTGTCGGGTACTTC.

CDR3 residues: CASSQDTENLYNEQFF. The DNA for the CDR3 is TGTGCCAGCAGCCAAGATACAGAAAATCTATACAATGAGCAGTTCTTC. The J gene is TRBJ2-1, the V gene TRBV4-2; no reliable D call. With 0 bases removed from V and 4 bases from J, the gap between germline ends came to 13 bases. The CDR3 spans 16 residues. Germline V CDR1 and CDR2: LGHNA, YNFKEQ.

This clone occurred a few times. The CDR3 reads CASSWGTGQETQYF. DNA of the CDR3: TGTGCCAGCAGTTGGGGGACGGGACAAGAGACCCAGTACTTC. The rearrangement uses TRBV28 and TRBJ2-5; D possibly matches TRBD1 or TRBD2 (5 bases each). V lost 4 bases to trimming and J lost 2 bases, with 11 bases between them. The CDR3 consists of 14 residues. Germline lookup yields CDR1 MDHEN and CDR2 SYDVKM.

This clone was seen only a few times. This chain uses TRBV2 with TRBJ2-5; D is unclear. Between the trimmed V and J ends, which lost 1 base and 0 bases, there was a span of 6 bases. This CDR3 is built from 14 residues. CDR1 is SNHLY and CDR2 is FYNNEI in the germline V gene. The CDR3 loop is CASSEELYQETQYF. The DNA for the CDR3 is TGTGCCAGCAGTGAAGAACTTTACCAAGAGACCCAGTACTTC.

The chain uses TRBV28 and TRBJ1-1; TRBD1 aligns across 8 bases. With V trimmed by 10 bases and J by 1 base, 5 bases remained unmatched. The CDR3 has 13 residues. The germline gives CDR1 MDHEN, CDR2 SYDVKM. CDR3 nucleotide sequence: TGTGCCATGCAACAGGGGGGGAACACTGAAGCTTTCTTT. This encodes CAMQQGGNTEAFF.

V gene TRBV7-3 combines with J gene TRBJ2-1, with D perhaps TRBD1 or TRBD2 (5 bases each). The CDR3 sequence is 14 residues long. V gave up 5 bases and J gave up 6 bases, with 14 bases separating them. Germline CDR1 and CDR2: SGHTA and FQGTGA. CDR3 in DNA: TGTGCCAGCAGCCGTCAGGGTGCGGGCAATGAGCAGTTCTTC. Translating gives CASSRQGAGNEQFF.

The rearrangement links TRBV5-1 to TRBJ2-3; D unresolved. V lost 3 bases and J 0 bases, leaving 5 bases between the germline ends. Germline values: CDR1 SGHRS, CDR2 YFSETQ. This CDR3 has 13 amino acids. The CDR3 here is CASSSGSTDTQYF. CDR3 DNA sequence: TGCGCCAGCAGCTCAGGTAGCACAGATACGCAGTATTTT.

This clone was found a few times. The CDR3 sequence: CASSLTGISSYEQYF. CDR3 DNA: TGTGCCAGCAGCTTAACAGGAATTTCCTCCTACGAGCAGTACTTC. V is TRBV7-8 and J is TRBJ2-7, with D possibly matching TRBD1 (5 bases). Germline assignment: CDR1 SGHVS and CDR2 FQNEAQ. This CDR3 comprises 15 residues. The V end was cut by 2 bases, the J end by 0 bases, with 11 bases between.

The V call is TRBV18, the J call TRBJ1-6; no firm D call. Germline CDR1 KGHSH, CDR2 LQKENI. Trimming left V 6 bases short and J 7 bases short, with 13 bases between. This CDR3 spans 14 amino acids. The CDR3 loop is CASSPGIGNSPLHF. The CDR3 DNA is TGTGCCAGCTCTCCCGGGATAGGGAATTCACCCCTCCACTTT.

This clone was seen more than once but under ten times. The chain employs TRBV28 and TRBJ1-2, with a weak D call TRBD1 (6 bases). The germline gives CDR1 MDHEN, CDR2 SYDVKM. The CDR3 loop spans 13 amino acids. V dropped 5 bases and J dropped 6 bases, with 13 bases sitting between them. The CDR3 region has the DNA TGTGCCAGCAGTCCCCTGGACAGCCATGGCTACACCTTC. Protein product: CASSPLDSHGYTF.

At least ten counts were recorded for this clone. This chain joins TRBV5-1 and TRBJ2-5, with D unresolved. The CDR3 consists of 16 residues. Germline assignment: CDR1 SGHRS and CDR2 YFSETQ. The ends were cut back, 4 bases at V and 2 bases at J, with 18 bases in the middle. The CDR3 bases are TGCGCCAGCAGCCTCAGACCAATGACGGTACAAGAGACCCAGTACTTC. This encodes CASSLRPMTVQETQYF.

In its sample, this clone was seen a few times. V is TRBV6-6 and J is TRBJ2-1; either TRBD1 or TRBD2 may fit D (5 bases each). The CDR3 is made up of 13 amino acids. Germline loops: CDR1 MNHNY, CDR2 SVGAGI (reference sequence). Trimming removed 7 bases at V and 9 bases at J, with 16 bases between. CDR3: CASTPQGDGEQFF. The CDR3 DNA is TGTGCCAGCACCCCCCAAGGGGACGGTGAGCAGTTCTTC.

The chain links TRBV28 to TRBJ1-2; 7 bases fit TRBD1. The CDR3 is 15 residues long. Germline CDR1 is MDHEN and CDR2 is SYDVKM. V lost 5 bases, J lost 5 bases, and 11 bases stayed unmatched. This chain's CDR3 is CASSVLDRSQYGYTF. In DNA form, the CDR3 reads TGTGCCAGCAGTGTCTTGGACAGGTCCCAATATGGCTACACCTTC.

There are a few counts of this clone. This chain links TRBV10-3 with TRBJ2-5, with D maybe TRBD1 (6 bases). Trimming cost V 3 bases and J 5 bases, with 7 bases left between them. The germline CDR1 and CDR2 sequences are ENHRY and SYGVKD. The CDR3 is 12 amino acids. The CDR3 spells CAISDRGETQYF. CDR3 DNA: TGTGCCATCAGTGACAGGGGTGAGACCCAGTACTTC.

This clone was counted many times. The rearrangement links TRBV7-3 to TRBJ2-3; 7 bases agree with TRBD2. Germline-derived CDR1 and CDR2 are SGHTA and FQGTGA. This CDR3 spans 15 amino acids. Losses at the gene ends were 3 bases for V and 0 bases for J; bases not matched to a gene: 3. The CDR3 DNA sequence: TGTGCCAGCAGCTTCCAGGGAGGGAGCACAGATACGCAGTATTTT. This translates into CASSFQGGSTDTQYF.

This rearrangement joins TRBV6-1 to TRBJ2-7, with D hard to call. Trimming took off 7 bases at V and 1 base at J, with 14 bases between the two ends. Germline values: CDR1 MNHNS, CDR2 SASEGT. The CDR3 contains 14 residues. Here the CDR3 reads CASKIETSSYEQYF. The CDR3 DNA sequence: TGTGCCAGCAAAATAGAGACATCGTCCTACGAGCAGTACTTC.

The chain uses TRBV2 and TRBJ2-5; no clear D gene. Trimming cost V 4 bases and J 5 bases, with 14 bases left between them. CDR3 length: 14 residues. CDR1 SNHLY and CDR2 FYNNEI come from the germline V gene. The CDR3 bases are TGTGCCAGCAGTGGAACGATTGTGCTGGAGACCCAGTACTTC. It yields the protein CASSGTIVLETQYF.

V gene TRBV15 combines with J gene TRBJ2-5; D gene uncertain. The CDR3 has 14 amino acids. CDR1 LNHNV and CDR2 YYDKDF come from the germline V gene (reference sequence). V gave up 0 bases and J gave up 4 bases, with 9 bases separating them. The CDR3 spells CATSRDPRIETQYF. The CDR3 bases are TGTGCCACCAGCAGAGATCCGCGAATAGAGACCCAGTACTTC.

The CDR3 region is CASSSSLFNTEAFF. Here the CDR3 DNA reads TGCGCCAGCAGCTCCTCCCTCTTTAACACTGAAGCTTTCTTT. V is TRBV5-1 and J is TRBJ1-1; D is unresolved. The germline V gene has CDR1 SGHRS and CDR2 YFSETQ. This CDR3 spans 14 amino acids. V lost 3 bases and J 2 bases, leaving 11 bases between the germline ends.

The CDR3 loop is CAWAVGSALHF. As DNA, the CDR3 is TGTGCCTGGGCGGTGGGTTCGGCCCTCCACTTT. The gene calls are TRBV30 and TRBJ1-6; D not certain. V was pared by 5 bases and J by 14 bases, with 13 bases between. The V gene's germline CDR1 is GTSNPN and CDR2 SVGIG (reference sequence). The CDR3 covers 11 residues. Based on the CDR3 plus reference TRBV30 and TRBJ1-6, the full variable domain is SQTIHQWPATLVQPVGSPLSLECTVEGTSNPNLYWYRQAAGRGLQLLFYSVGIGQISSEVPQNLSASRPQDRQFILSSKKLLLSDSGFYLCAWAVGSALHFGNGTRLTVT.

This clone was observed many times. J is TRBJ2-6 and V is TRBV2; D may be TRBD2 (6 bases). The CDR3 sequence is 13 residues long. Germline V lookup: CDR1 SNHLY, CDR2 FYNNEI. Trimming pared 6 bases from V and 7 bases from J, leaving 10 bases between. This CDR3 is CASRVGTANVLTF. DNA for the CDR3: TGTGCCAGCAGAGTCGGGACTGCCAACGTCCTGACTTTC.